This TCR beta chain was sequenced during a study of blood T cell repertoires in COVID-19 (TCRdb year 2020). Study-level background: The collaborator samples originated in the United States, Italy and Spain and spanned the acute and convalescent phases of COVID-19. The samples were drawn from the first 160 participants of the ongoing ImmuneRACE study and from more than 1,000 subjects provided by 6 global collaborators. A freely available public database, intended as a resource for researchers studying the immune response to SARS-CoV-2, is where the repertoires were released. Where available, HLA class I and class II types were taken from metadata supplied by the sample provider and were not determined by assay-based typing. A de-identified subject ID, COVID-19 status, age in years and sex were almost always included in the sample metadata. The material from the prospective study consisted of cDNA or gDNA derived from T cells, B-cell-depleted T cells, or PBMCs. Subjects who had been exposed to COVID-19, were actively infected with it, or had recovered from it provided the deeply sampled blood TCRbeta repertoires that made up the dataset. The investigation overall reported the following: The amount of clinical and demographic metadata varied by source and participant and was provided uncurated.

Comments on this clone: The antigen it recognizes is unknown. Within one base of it there is no much larger clone, and no base qualities were kept.

Collaborating institutions collected whole blood in K2EDTA tubes following their own protocols. For TCRbeta analysis, collaborators shipped samples as frozen whole blood, isolated PBMCs, or DNA extracted from either of those sample types. The immunoSEQ Assay, a bias-controlled multiplex PCR, was used to amplify TCRbeta CDR3 regions from genomic DNA. In the authors' own workflow: The number of nucleated cells in each sample was estimated by amplification of reference gene primers within the assay. To quantify the absolute abundance of each unique TCRbeta CDR3 rearrangement, sequence reads were collapsed and filtered. For each sample, productive Simpson clonality was calculated as the square root of Simpson's diversity index across productive rearrangements. Sourced from immuneACCESS, this table was stored by TCRdb with only in-frame sequences that have V and J called. A share of the clones is absent; for the studies checked, an unresolved V gene accounts for under half, and the remainder has no known explanation. V, J and clone size are those of that table, while D and trimming were read from the DNA. This sample is represented by over 100,000 clones; about 80% of them were singletons. Together, the top ten hold 4% to 5.5% of the sample.

Counted from cysteine to phenylalanine, this CDR3 has 17 amino acids. The entry retains the CDR3 DNA only, 51 bases that are in frame from base 1. Deletion took 3 bases off V and 0 bases off J, with a span of 15 bases between the germline ends. The germline V gene (reference sequence) gives CDR1 as LNHDA and CDR2 as SQIVND. The specimen was peripheral blood. Recombination linked TRBV19 to TRBJ2-4, and perhaps TRBD1 as D gene, on 6 matching bases. The TCR originated in a human donor in a cohort sampled during active COVID-19. The nucleotide sequence reads as follows: TGTGCCAGTAGTATTCCGGGACAAAGTTTAGCCAAAAACATTCAGTACTTC. This codes for CASSIPGQSLAKNIQYF.